What follows are 4 T cell receptor beta chains derived from one specimen sequenced in a study of radiation and T cells in renal cell carcinoma. Indicated time point: blood 4 weeks post-SBRT, at nephrectomy. Treatment meaning: 15 Gy SBRT to primary tumor, nephrectomy 4 weeks later. Some clones are missing from TCRdb's copy, which holds only in-frame ones; the method was immunoSEQ multiplex PCR. The sample carries 60,000 to 95,000 clones, around 78% recorded once. Sample: blood, taken from a patient whose treatment included radiotherapy and nephrectomy. Every receptor here comes from a woman aged 55 to 70 with renal cell carcinoma.

The V gene is TRBV4-2, the J gene TRBJ2-1; 10 bases are a match to TRBD2. The germline gives CDR1 LGHNA, CDR2 YNFKEQ. Germline trimming cut 4 bases from V and 8 bases from J; bases unmatched to any gene: 14. There are 17 residues in the CDR3. The DNA of the CDR3 is TGTGCCAGCAGCCGAGGCGGAGGTCTAGCGGGAGTAGATGAGCAGTTCTTC. This sequence encodes CASSRGGGLAGVDEQFF.

The chain is built from TRBV18 and TRBJ1-3; a weak D match, TRBD1 (6 bases). Per germline, CDR1 KGHSH and CDR2 LQKENI. The CDR3 runs 15 residues. V shed 2 bases and J shed 0 bases, with 8 bases lying between them. The CDR3, as DNA: TGTGCCAGCTCACCAGACAGGAGCTCTGGAAACACCATATATTTT. Translation: CASSPDRSSGNTIYF.

The chain employs TRBV19 and TRBJ2-2; 11 nucleotides match TRBD2. From germline, CDR1 is LNHDA and CDR2 SQIVND (reference sequence). V shed 8 bases and J 3 bases; nucleotides not matched to a gene: 5. The CDR3 has 15 amino acids. In DNA form, the CDR3 reads TGTGCCAGTTTAGCGGGAGGGCCGTACACCGGGGAGCTGTTTTTT. It specifies CASLAGGPYTGELFF. Full variable domain (rest looked up from reference TRBV19 and TRBJ2-2): DGGITQSPKYLFRKEGQNVTLSCEQNLNHDAMYWYRQDPGQGLRLIYYSQIVNDFQKGDIAEGYSVSREKKESFPLTVTSAQKNPTAFYLCASLAGGPYTGELFFGEGSRLTVL.

The chain couples TRBV29-1 to TRBJ1-2, with a weak D call TRBD1 (5 bases). The CDR3 has 15 amino acids. V lost 2 bases, J lost 0 bases, and 13 bases lay in between. CDR1 SQVTM and CDR2 ANQGSEA come from the germline V gene. CDR3 sequence: CSVEIEGLANYGYTF. The CDR3 nucleotides are TGCAGCGTTGAAATTGAGGGGTTGGCTAACTATGGCTACACCTTC.